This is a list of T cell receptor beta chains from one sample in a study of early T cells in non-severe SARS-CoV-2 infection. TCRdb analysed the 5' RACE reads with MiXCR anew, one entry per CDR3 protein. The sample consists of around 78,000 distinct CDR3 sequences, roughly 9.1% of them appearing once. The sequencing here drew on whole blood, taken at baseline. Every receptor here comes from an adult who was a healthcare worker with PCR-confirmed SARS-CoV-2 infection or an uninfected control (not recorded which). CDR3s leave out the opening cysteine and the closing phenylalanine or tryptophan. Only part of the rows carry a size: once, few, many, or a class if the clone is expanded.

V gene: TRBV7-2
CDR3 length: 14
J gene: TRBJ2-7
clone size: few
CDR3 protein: ASSLEANPAVYEQY

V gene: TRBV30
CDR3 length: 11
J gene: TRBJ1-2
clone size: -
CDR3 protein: AWLQGGTYGYT

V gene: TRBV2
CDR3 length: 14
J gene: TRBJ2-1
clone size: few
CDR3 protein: ASTADTFNSYNEQF

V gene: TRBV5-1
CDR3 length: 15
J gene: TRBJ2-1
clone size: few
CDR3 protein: ASSTGLAGDDINEQF

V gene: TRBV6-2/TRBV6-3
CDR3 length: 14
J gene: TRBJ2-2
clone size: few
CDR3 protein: ASLRAGGAGTGELF

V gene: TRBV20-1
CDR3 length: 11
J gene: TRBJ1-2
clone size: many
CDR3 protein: SAFPFRAYGYT

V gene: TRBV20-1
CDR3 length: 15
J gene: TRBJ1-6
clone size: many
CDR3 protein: SATSKFRTGNNSPLH

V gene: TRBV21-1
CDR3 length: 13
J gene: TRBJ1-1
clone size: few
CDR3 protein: ASSAPKAADTEAF

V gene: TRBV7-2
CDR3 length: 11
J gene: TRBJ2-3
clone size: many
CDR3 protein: ASLTSGTDTQY

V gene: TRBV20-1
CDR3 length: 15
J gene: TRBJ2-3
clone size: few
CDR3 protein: SVSRTSGGTVTDTQY

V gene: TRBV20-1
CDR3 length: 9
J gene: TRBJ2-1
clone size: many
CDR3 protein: SAWGPNEQF

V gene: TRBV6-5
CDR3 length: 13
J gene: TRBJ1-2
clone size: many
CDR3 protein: ASSRSDRGQYGYT

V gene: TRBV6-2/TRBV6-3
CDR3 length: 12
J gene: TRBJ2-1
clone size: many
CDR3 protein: ASNMGRSYNEQF

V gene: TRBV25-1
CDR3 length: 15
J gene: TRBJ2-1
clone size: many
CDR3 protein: ASRSSEGLAIPNEQF

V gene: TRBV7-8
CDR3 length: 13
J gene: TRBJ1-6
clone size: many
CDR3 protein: ASSLSTRYNSPLH

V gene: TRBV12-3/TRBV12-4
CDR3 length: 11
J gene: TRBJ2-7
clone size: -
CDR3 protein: ASSPSYRDEQY

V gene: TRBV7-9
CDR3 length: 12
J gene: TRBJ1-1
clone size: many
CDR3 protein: ASSPSTGGKSAF

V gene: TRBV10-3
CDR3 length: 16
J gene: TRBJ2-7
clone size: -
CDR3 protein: ATTRGTSGGPNSYEQY

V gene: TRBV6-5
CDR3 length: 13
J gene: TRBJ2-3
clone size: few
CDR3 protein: ASSYQGLVVDTQY

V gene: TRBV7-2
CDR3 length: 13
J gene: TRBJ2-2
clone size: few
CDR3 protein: ASSLAQGRTGELF

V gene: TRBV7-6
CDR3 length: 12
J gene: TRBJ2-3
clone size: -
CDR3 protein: ASSLRALADTQY

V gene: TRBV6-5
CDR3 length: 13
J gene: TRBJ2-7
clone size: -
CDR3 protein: ASSYGDSNAYEQY

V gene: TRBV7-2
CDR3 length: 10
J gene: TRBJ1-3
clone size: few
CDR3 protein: ASSRDRNTIY

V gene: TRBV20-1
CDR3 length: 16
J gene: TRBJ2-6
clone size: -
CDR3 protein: SAPGGPSSLSGANVLT

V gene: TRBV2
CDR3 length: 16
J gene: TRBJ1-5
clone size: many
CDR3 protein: ASSEAAMYRVSNQPQH

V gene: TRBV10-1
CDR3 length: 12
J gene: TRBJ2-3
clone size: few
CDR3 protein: ARMKRPPSDTQY

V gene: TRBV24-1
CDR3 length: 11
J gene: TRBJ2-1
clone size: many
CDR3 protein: ATSWGLEDEQF

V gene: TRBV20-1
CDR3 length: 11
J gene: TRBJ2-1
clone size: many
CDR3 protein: SASSGTYNEQF

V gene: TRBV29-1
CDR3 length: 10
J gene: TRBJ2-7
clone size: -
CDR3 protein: SVRAQPYEQY

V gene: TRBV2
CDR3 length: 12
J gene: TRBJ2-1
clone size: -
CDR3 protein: ARRTSGGYNEQF

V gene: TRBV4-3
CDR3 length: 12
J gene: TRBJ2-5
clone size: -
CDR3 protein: ASSQETGPGTQY

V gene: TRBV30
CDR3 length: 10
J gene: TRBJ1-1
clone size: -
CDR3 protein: AWSRGTTEAF

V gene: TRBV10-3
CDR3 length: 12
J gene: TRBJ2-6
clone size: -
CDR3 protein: AIGQFSGANVLT

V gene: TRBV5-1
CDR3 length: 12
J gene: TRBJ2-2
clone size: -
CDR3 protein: ASSLADGIGELF

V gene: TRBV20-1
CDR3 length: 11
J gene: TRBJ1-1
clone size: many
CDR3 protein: SAMTDMNTEAF

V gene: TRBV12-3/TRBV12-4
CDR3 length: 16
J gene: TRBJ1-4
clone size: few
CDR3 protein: ASSLFRGRAGQNEKLF

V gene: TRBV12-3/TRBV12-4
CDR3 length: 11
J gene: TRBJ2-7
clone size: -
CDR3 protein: ASSWGLAWEQY

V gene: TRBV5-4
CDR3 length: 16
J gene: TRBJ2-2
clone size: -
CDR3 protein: ASSPRGGGGPNTGELF

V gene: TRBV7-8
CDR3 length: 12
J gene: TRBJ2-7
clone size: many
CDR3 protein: ASSPGRFPYEQY

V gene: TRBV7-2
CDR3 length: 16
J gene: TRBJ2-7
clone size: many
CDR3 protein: ASSVRFTDRGSSYEQY

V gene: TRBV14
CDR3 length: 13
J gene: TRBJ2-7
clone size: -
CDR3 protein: ASSQDPLLGGEQY

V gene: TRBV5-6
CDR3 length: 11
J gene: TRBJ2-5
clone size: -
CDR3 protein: ASSLMSPETQY

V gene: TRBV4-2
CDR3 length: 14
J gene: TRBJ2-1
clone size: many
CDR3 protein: ASSQSTSWGYNEQF

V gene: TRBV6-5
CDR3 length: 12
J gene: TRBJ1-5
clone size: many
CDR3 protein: ASRLTAHNQPQH

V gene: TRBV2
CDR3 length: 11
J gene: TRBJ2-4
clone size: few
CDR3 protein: ASSEEGRNIQY

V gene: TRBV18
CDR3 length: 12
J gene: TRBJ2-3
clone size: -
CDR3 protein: ASSPREGTDTQY

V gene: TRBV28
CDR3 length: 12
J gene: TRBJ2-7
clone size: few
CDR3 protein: ASSTGTAAKGQY